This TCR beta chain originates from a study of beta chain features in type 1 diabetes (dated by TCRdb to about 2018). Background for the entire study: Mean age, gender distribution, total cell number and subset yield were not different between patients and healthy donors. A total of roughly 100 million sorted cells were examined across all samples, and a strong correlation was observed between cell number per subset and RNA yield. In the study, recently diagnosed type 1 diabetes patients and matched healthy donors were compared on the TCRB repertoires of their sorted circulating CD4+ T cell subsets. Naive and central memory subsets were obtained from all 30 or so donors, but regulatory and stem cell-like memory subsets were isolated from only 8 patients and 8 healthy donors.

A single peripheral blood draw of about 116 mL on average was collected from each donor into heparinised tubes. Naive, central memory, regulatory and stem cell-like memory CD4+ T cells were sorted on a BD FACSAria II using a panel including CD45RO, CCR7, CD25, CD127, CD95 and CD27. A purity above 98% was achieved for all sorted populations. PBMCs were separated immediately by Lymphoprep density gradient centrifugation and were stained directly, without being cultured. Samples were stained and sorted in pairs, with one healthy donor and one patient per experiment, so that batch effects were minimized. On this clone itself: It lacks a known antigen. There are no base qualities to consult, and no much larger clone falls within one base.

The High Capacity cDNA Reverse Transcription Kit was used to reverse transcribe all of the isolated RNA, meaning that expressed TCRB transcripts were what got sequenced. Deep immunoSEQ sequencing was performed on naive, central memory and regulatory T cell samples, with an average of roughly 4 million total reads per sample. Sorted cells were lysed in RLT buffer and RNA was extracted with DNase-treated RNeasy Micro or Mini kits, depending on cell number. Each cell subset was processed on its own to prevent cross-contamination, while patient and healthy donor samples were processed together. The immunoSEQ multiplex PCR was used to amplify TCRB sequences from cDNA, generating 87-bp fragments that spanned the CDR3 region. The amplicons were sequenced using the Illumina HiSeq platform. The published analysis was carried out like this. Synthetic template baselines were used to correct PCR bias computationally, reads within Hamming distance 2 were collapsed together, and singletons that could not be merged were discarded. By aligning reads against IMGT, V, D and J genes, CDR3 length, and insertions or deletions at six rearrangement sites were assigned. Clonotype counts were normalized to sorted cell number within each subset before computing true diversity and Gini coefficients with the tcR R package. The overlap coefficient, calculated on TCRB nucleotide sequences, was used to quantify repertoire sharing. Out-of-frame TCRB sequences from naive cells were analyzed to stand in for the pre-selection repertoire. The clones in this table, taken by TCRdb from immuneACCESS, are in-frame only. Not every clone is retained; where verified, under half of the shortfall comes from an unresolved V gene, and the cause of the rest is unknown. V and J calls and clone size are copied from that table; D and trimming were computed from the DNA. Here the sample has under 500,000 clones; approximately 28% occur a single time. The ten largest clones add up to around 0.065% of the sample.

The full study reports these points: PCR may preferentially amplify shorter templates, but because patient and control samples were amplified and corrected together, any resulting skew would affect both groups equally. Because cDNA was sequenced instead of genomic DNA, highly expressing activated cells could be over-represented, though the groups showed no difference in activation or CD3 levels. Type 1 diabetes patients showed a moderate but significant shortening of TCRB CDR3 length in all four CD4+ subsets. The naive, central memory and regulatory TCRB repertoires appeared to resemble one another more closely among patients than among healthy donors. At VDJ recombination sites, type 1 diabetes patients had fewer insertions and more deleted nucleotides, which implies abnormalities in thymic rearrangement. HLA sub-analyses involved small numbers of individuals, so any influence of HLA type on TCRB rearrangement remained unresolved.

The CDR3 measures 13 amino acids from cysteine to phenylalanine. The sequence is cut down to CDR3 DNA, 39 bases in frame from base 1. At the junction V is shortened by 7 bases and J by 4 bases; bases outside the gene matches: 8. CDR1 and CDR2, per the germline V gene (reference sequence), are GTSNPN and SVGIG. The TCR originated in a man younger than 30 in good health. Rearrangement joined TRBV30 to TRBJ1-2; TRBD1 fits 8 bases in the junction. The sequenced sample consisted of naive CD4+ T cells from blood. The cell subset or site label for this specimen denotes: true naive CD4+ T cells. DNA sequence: TGTGCCTTAAGCAGGGGGCTAGTCTATGGCTACACCTTC. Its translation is CALSRGLVYGYTF. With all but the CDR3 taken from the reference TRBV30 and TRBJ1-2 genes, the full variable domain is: SQTIHQWPATLVQPVGSPLSLECTVEGTSNPNLYWYRQAAGRGLQLLFYSVGIGQISSEVPQNLSASRPQDRQFILSSKKLLLSDSGFYLCALSRGLVYGYTFGSGTRLTVV.